The rows below give T cell receptor beta chains drawn from one sample of a study of response to subunit inactivated influenza vaccine. TCRdb re-derived calls from the RT-PCR reads in MiXCR, one entry per CDR3 protein. The sample lists 500,000 to 600,000 distinct CDR3 sequences, about 15% occurring once. Material: PBMCs from blood, obtained about 13 days after vaccination. All receptors derive from a man aged 45-65 years who received an inactivated influenza vaccine. Each CDR3 is given with its conserved first and last residue. The D gene is left open where the match is weak. Size is stated for part of the rows, as once, few or many counts, or as a class when the clone is expanded.

CDR3aa	CDR3nt	abundance	d_gene	v_gene	j_gene
CATGTPGGPDTQYF	TGTGCCACTGGGACCCCCGGGGGCCCAGATACGCAGTATTTT	few	.	TRBV10-3	TRBJ2-3
CASSLWGVGGNTIYF	TGTGCCAGCAGTTTATGGGGTGTGGGTGGAAACACCATATATTTT	few	.	TRBV12-3/TRBV12-4	TRBJ1-3
CASSLDRATYNEQFF	TGTGCCAGCAGCTTAGACAGGGCTACCTACAATGAGCAGTTCTTC	.	.	TRBV7-9	TRBJ2-1
CSASGGQGAGADTQYF	TGCAGTGCTAGTGGAGGGCAGGGGGCAGGGGCGGATACGCAGTATTTT	.	TRBD1	TRBV20-1	TRBJ2-3
CASSQRTKWNEQFF	TGTGCCAGTAGTCAGCGGACTAAGTGGAATGAGCAGTTCTTC	.	.	TRBV19	TRBJ2-1
CASSVGTSSEQYF	TGTGCCAGCAGCGTAGGCACTAGCAGCGAGCAGTACTTC	.	.	TRBV9	TRBJ2-7
CASSSRGLTDTQYF	TGTGCCAGCAGCTCCCGGGGCCTCACAGATACGCAGTATTTT	many	.	TRBV7-8	TRBJ2-3
CASSPRDRHQETQYF	TGTGCCAGCAGTCCCCGGGACAGACACCAAGAGACCCAGTACTTC	.	TRBD1	TRBV12-3/TRBV12-4	TRBJ2-5
CSGLGVLGTSPNHEQFF	TGCAGTGGTTTAGGCGTTTTGGGGACTAGCCCAAATCATGAGCAGTTCTTC	many	TRBD2	TRBV20-1	TRBJ2-1
CASLRQGARHQPQHF	TGTGCCAGCCTAAGACAGGGGGCTAGGCATCAGCCCCAGCATTTT	.	TRBD1	TRBV28	TRBJ1-5
CASSRDQASEQYF	TGTGCCAGCAGTCGGGACCAGGCCTCCGAGCAGTACTTC	few	.	TRBV7-6	TRBJ2-7
CASSAGGGQDYEQYF	TGTGCCAGCAGCGCCGGAGGGGGACAGGACTACGAGCAGTACTTC	few	TRBD1	TRBV9	TRBJ2-7
CATSRGEGYTF	TGTGCCACCAGCAGAGGGGAGGGCTACACCTTC	.	.	TRBV15	TRBJ1-2
CSAGRQGALSSYEQYF	TGCAGTGCTGGCCGACAGGGGGCCTTAAGCTCCTACGAGCAGTACTTC	few	TRBD1	TRBV20-1	TRBJ2-7
CASSQVRDRKHF	TGCGCCAGCAGCCAAGTCCGGGACAGGAAGCACTTC	.	TRBD1	TRBV4-1	TRBJ2-1
CASSPGTNTDTQYF	TGTGCCAGCAGCCCCGGGACTAACACAGATACGCAGTATTTT	many	TRBD2	TRBV7-2	TRBJ2-3
CASSQDRDHNEKLFF	TGTGCCAGCAGCCAGGACAGGGACCATAATGAAAAACTGTTTTTT	.	TRBD1	TRBV25-1	TRBJ1-4
CSARGGGRSEQFF	TGCAGTGCTAGGGGGGGCGGGAGAAGCGAGCAGTTCTTC	.	.	TRBV20-1	TRBJ2-1
CASSLRLVGESDTQYF	TGCGCCAGCAGCTTGCGGTTGGTGGGGGAATCGGATACGCAGTATTTT	few	.	TRBV5-1	TRBJ2-3
CASSLVAEPYEQYF	TGTGCCAGCAGCTTAGTGGCGGAACCCTACGAGCAGTACTTC	.	.	TRBV11-2	TRBJ2-7
CASSRRVGPGDTQYF	TGTGCCAGCAGCCGCCGGGTCGGCCCCGGAGATACGCAGTATTTT	.	.	TRBV3-1	TRBJ2-3
CASSVAPLLAEGANEQFF	TGTGCCAGCAGCGTAGCCCCCCTTCTAGCGGAGGGCGCCAATGAGCAGTTCTTC	few	TRBD2	TRBV9	TRBJ2-1
CASSVDGRATDTQYF	TGTGCCAGCAGCGTAGACGGGAGGGCCACAGATACGCAGTATTTT	few	TRBD2	TRBV9	TRBJ2-3
CASRGTSGPTDTQYF	TGTGCCAGTCGGGGGACTAGCGGGCCCACAGATACGCAGTATTTT	few	TRBD2	TRBV7-2	TRBJ2-3